These T cell receptor beta chains were read from a single sample in a study of CD8+CD57+ T cells in acquired aplastic anemia. TCRdb processed the reads anew with MiXCR; each CDR3 protein has one entry. The sample includes some 200,000 distinct CDR3 sequences, about 59% of them seen just once. Sequenced material: sorted CD4+, CD8+, or CD8+CD57+ T cells (not recorded which) from PBMCs. These receptor sequences come from a human donor in good health. The CDR3 runs from the conserved cysteine through the conserved F or W. The D gene is left open where the match is weak. Expanded clones get a size class; other rows say once, few or many, or leave the size out.

TRBD2	-	TRBJ2-7	TRBV20-1	CSAHAPGLAGAEQYF	TGCAGTGCACACGCTCCCGGACTAGCGGGAGCCGAGCAGTACTTC
-	-	TRBJ1-1	TRBV7-8	CASSLFRSNTEAFF	TGTGCCAGCAGCTTATTTAGGTCGAACACTGAAGCTTTCTTT
-	-	TRBJ2-7	TRBV2	CASSSDSLAYEQYF	TGTGCCAGCAGTTCGGACAGCCTTGCCTACGAGCAGTACTTC
-	-	TRBJ1-5	TRBV2	CASRRDNNNQPQHF	TGTGCCAGCAGAAGGGACAACAACAATCAGCCCCAGCATTTT
-	many	TRBJ2-2	TRBV3-1	CASSQVRGLNTGELFF	TGTGCCAGCAGCCAAGTTAGGGGATTGAACACCGGGGAGCTGTTTTTT
-	-	TRBJ1-4	TRBV14	CASSLGRTDTFWVDEKLFF	TGTGCCAGCAGCCTAGGAAGGACAGACACTTTTTGGGTGGATGAAAAACTGTTTTTT
-	-	TRBJ1-6	TRBV9	CASSVAPGGGQPLHF	TGTGCCAGCAGCGTAGCTCCGGGGGGTGGGCAGCCCCTCCACTTT
-	-	TRBJ2-1	TRBV5-1	CASSQGEGTSWNEQFF	TGCGCCAGCAGCCAAGGCGAGGGGACTTCTTGGAATGAGCAGTTCTTC
-	-	TRBJ1-3	TRBV29-1	CSVELFEGSRGNTIYF	TGCAGCGTTGAACTATTCGAGGGGAGCAGAGGAAACACCATATATTTT
TRBD2	-	TRBJ2-5	TRBV10-3	CAISEIAGVIETQYF	TGTGCCATCAGCGAGATAGCGGGAGTAATAGAGACCCAGTACTTC
-	-	TRBJ2-5	TRBV6-1	CASGRQGGETQYF	TGTGCCAGCGGGAGACAGGGAGGCGAGACCCAGTACTTC
-	once	TRBJ2-7	TRBV7-9	CASSKSEKSDYEQYF	TGTGCCAGCAGCAAGTCCGAAAAGTCAGACTACGAGCAGTACTTC
TRBD2	many	TRBJ2-1	TRBV19	CASSEAGSSYNEQFF	TGTGCCAGTAGCGAAGCGGGAAGCTCCTACAATGAGCAGTTCTTC
-	many	TRBJ2-7	TRBV27	CASSPRASLYEQYF	TGTGCCAGCAGTCCCCGGGCCTCGCTCTACGAGCAGTACTTC
-	-	TRBJ1-3	TRBV10-1	CASPGRLCSGNTIYF	TGCGCCAGCCCTGGGAGGCTGTGCTCTGGAAACACCATATATTTT
-	once	TRBJ2-7	TRBV6-1	CAISDSAAYEQYF	TGTGCCATCAGTGACAGTGCAGCCTACGAGCAGTACTTC
-	-	TRBJ2-3	TRBV7-9	CASSPTSRADTQYF	TGTGCCAGCAGCCCCACAAGCAGGGCAGATACGCAGTATTTT
TRBD1	-	TRBJ1-1	TRBV19	CASSPQGPLTENTEAFF	TGTGCCAGTAGTCCACAGGGGCCCCTTACGGAGAACACTGAAGCTTTCTTT
-	-	TRBJ2-1	TRBV10-1	CASSRASSEQFF	TGCGCCAGCAGTCGGGCAAGTAGTGAGCAGTTCTTC
-	-	TRBJ1-5	TRBV7-6	CASSPLMRAQHF	TGTGCCAGCAGCCCTCTGATGAGGGCCCAGCATTTT
-	-	TRBJ2-3	TRBV24-1	CATSDDFPDTQYF	TGTGCCACCAGTGATGATTTCCCAGATACGCAGTATTTT
TRBD2	many	TRBJ2-1	TRBV29-1	CSLEVAGEQFF	TGCAGCCTAGAAGTAGCGGGGGAGCAGTTCTTC
-	-	TRBJ2-1	TRBV7-2	CASSPQVSRSSYNEQFF	TGTGCCAGCAGCCCACAGGTTTCGCGGAGCTCCTACAATGAGCAGTTCTTC
TRBD2	-	TRBJ2-3	TRBV24-1	CATSGEGDTQYF	TGTGCCACCAGTGGGGAGGGAGATACGCAGTATTTT
TRBD2	-	TRBJ2-3	TRBV7-3	CASSNGLAGRDTQYF	TGTGCCAGCAGCAACGGACTAGCGGGACGGGATACGCAGTATTTT
-	once	TRBJ2-2	TRBV25-1	CASSFGAGSVAFF	-
-	-	TRBJ2-7	TRBV29-1	CSALTGPYEQYF	TGCAGCGCCCTGACAGGACCCTACGAGCAGTACTTC
-	-	TRBJ1-3	TRBV5-1	CASSLDRPAGAGNTIYF	TGCGCCAGCAGCTTGGACCGGCCTGCAGGGGCTGGAAACACCATATATTTT
-	-	TRBJ2-7	TRBV9	CASSPTGVPGAGELYF	TGTGCCAGCAGCCCCACGGGAGTTCCCGGGGCCGGGGAGCTGTACTTC
TRBD1	once	TRBJ2-7	TRBV7-6	CASSLAGGNEQYF	TGTGCCAGCAGCTTAGCAGGGGGCAACGAGCAGTACTTC
-	once	TRBJ2-1	TRBV7-2	CASSVAAGGSEQFF	TGTGCCAGCAGCGTAGCGGCGGGTGGGAGTGAGCAGTTCTTC
-	-	TRBJ2-1	TRBV10-3	CAISEGGTDYNEQFF	TGTGCCATCAGTGAAGGGGGGACCGATTACAATGAGCAGTTCTTC
-	many	TRBJ2-7	TRBV6-2/TRBV6-3	CASSSLKTVSYEQYF	TGTGCCAGCAGTTCCCTTAAGACAGTCTCCTACGAGCAGTACTTC
TRBD1	few	TRBJ2-7	TRBV20-1	CSARGQGDYEQYF	TGCAGTGCTAGGGGACAGGGGGATTACGAGCAGTACTTC
-	-	TRBJ2-7	TRBV19	CASSIVWGLSYEQYF	TGTGCCAGTAGTATTGTGTGGGGACTGAGCTACGAGCAGTACTTC
TRBD1	-	TRBJ2-7	TRBV20-1	CSARDPGTGTGDEQYF	TGCAGTGCTAGAGATCCCGGGACAGGGACAGGGGACGAGCAGTACTTC
-	-	TRBJ2-2	TRBV9	CASSVAQNTGELFF	TGTGCCAGCAGCGTAGCTCAGAACACCGGGGAGCTGTTTTTT
-	-	TRBJ1-2	TRBV12-3/TRBV12-4	CASKGYYGYTF	TGTGCCAGCAAGGGATACTATGGCTACACCTTC
TRBD1	few	TRBJ1-1	TRBV29-1	CSVVGQGGTEAFF	TGCAGCGTTGTTGGACAGGGGGGCACTGAAGCTTTCTTT
TRBD1	many	TRBJ2-6	TRBV19	CASTIRGFYSGANVLTF	TGTGCCAGTACTATCAGGGGGTTCTACTCTGGGGCCAACGTCCTGACTTTC
-	many	TRBJ2-3	TRBV7-2	CASSFPGSSTDTQYF	TGTGCCAGCAGCTTTCCAGGGTCTAGCACAGATACGCAGTATTTT
TRBD1	-	TRBJ1-2	TRBV12-3/TRBV12-4	CASSLLRTGANTF	TGTGCCAGCAGTCTACTACGGACAGGGGCAAACACCTTC
TRBD1	-	TRBJ1-2	TRBV2	CASGTGRVDGYTF	TGTGCCAGCGGGACAGGGAGGGTGGATGGCTACACCTTC
-	few	TRBJ1-1	TRBV7-9	CASTPGRDTEAFF	TGTGCCAGCACTCCCGGGAGGGACACTGAAGCTTTCTTT
TRBD1	-	TRBJ2-7	TRBV2	CASSNWDRGQDEQYF	TGTGCCAGCAGCAACTGGGACAGGGGGCAGGACGAGCAGTACTTC
-	-	TRBJ1-2	TRBV10-3	CAISAAVSGYTF	TGTGCCATCAGTGCGGCCGTATCGGGCTACACCTTC
TRBD1	-	TRBJ1-2	TRBV29-1	CSVEGVGQGANRYGYTF	TGCAGCGTTGAAGGGGTGGGGCAGGGGGCAAATCGCTATGGCTACACCTTC
TRBD1	few	TRBJ2-7	TRBV24-1	CATSDLGDRGSYEQYF	TGTGCCACCAGTGATCTGGGGGACAGGGGGTCCTACGAGCAGTACTTC
-	-	TRBJ1-1	TRBV7-6	CASSADRENTEAFF	TGTGCCAGCAGCGCGGACAGAGAGAACACTGAAGCTTTCTTT
-	-	TRBJ1-2	TRBV7-8	CASSLVSDPNYGYTF	TGTGCCAGCAGTTTAGTTTCAGACCCTAACTATGGCTACACCTTC
-	-	TRBJ2-3	TRBV7-9	CASKDLLMSGDPPDTQYF	TGTGCCAGCAAGGACCTTCTGATGTCGGGGGACCCGCCGGATACGCAGTATTTT
-	-	TRBJ1-6	TRBV15	CATSPEEQDRSLLHF	TGTGCCACCAGCCCCGAGGAACAGGACCGATCACTCCTCCACTTT
-	-	TRBJ2-1	TRBV2	CASSGDNEQFF	TGTGCCAGCAGCGGGGACAATGAGCAGTTCTTC
TRBD2	few	TRBJ2-1	TRBV6-5	CASSYSAGEYNEQFF	TGTGCCAGCAGTTACTCGGCGGGGGAATACAATGAGCAGTTCTTC
TRBD2	few	TRBJ2-3	TRBV24-1	CATSDKSGGRTDTQYF	TGTGCCACCAGTGACAAAAGCGGGGGCCGCACAGATACGCAGTATTTT
-	-	TRBJ1-1	TRBV20-1	CSAREGGPNTEAFF	TGCAGTGCTAGGGAAGGGGGACCGAACACTGAAGCTTTCTTT
-	-	TRBJ2-5	TRBV7-2	CASSSRVGQETQYF	TGTGCCAGCAGCTCCCGCGTAGGCCAAGAGACCCAGTACTTC